Given below is one T cell receptor (beta chain) in context. The antigen is not known. CDR1 and CDR2 from the germline V gene are SGDLS and YYNGEE. V lost 7 bases and J 4 bases, leaving 14 bases between the germline ends. The CDR3 runs 14 residues. The sample originates from a study of T cell responses to AZD1222 COVID-19 vaccine. Findings and caveats of the study: Dominant CD4 TCR responses targeted spike regions 160-218 and 743-854.

Sequenced by immunoSEQ multiplex PCR; TCRdb stores in-frame clones only, minus some. The data contain under 100,000 clones, 88% of them singletons. The receptor was isolated from an adult in good health. The sequenced sample was peripheral blood, obtained on day 0 of AZD1222 vaccination. The chain joins TRBV9 to TRBJ1-4, with a weak D call TRBD1 (6 bases). The CDR3 DNA is TGTGCCAGCGGGTCTGGACAGCTTAATGAAAAACTGTTTTTT. Translating it yields CASGSGQLNEKLFF. Supplemented by reference TRBV9 and TRBJ1-4, the full variable domain reads DSGVTQTPKHLITATGQRVTLRCSPRSGDLSVYWYQQSLDQGLQFLIQYYNGEERAKGNILERFSAQQFPDLHSELNLSSLELGDSALYFCASGSGQLNEKLFFGSGTQLSVL.